This paragraph reports one TCR beta chain. Its cognate antigen is unknown. The data stem from a study of OX40 agonist ivuxolimab in advanced cancers. About the research overall: The group had a mean age of roughly 65 years, ranged from 23 to 79, and was 75% to 85% male.

The CDR3 consists of 14 residues. In germline, CDR1 is MNHEY, CDR2 SMNVEV (reference sequence). Trimming removed 3 bases at V and 6 bases at J, with 13 bases between. The repertoire was sequenced with immunoSEQ multiplex PCR; TCRdb's copy has only in-frame clones and lacks some. Of fewer than 20,000 clones in the sample, just over 70% were seen once. Study conclusions and caveats: Averaging showed that CD8+ T cells had more expanded clones than CD4+ did. Dosing at 0.1 to 3.0 mg/kg was accompanied by clonal expansion of CD4+ and CD8+ blood T cells by week 6. Low normalized T-cell clonal expansion was additionally recorded for some nonresponders.

This receptor was taken from an adult with an advanced solid tumor such as melanoma, head and neck, liver or kidney cancer. V and J are TRBV27 and TRBJ2-3; possibly TRBD2 for D (6 bases). The sample was CD4+ or CD8+ T cells sorted from blood, taken in a trial of the OX40 agonist ivuxolimab. The CDR3 is CASSFSASGDTQYF. CDR3 bases: TGTGCCAGCAGTTTCTCGGCCAGCGGGGATACGCAGTATTTT.